One sample yielded the 19 T cell receptor beta chains listed below, sequenced in a study of cytomegalovirus exposure and HLA in healthy donors. It was with 60 Vbeta and 13 Jbeta primers that the PCR ran. The data were produced by immunoSEQ multiplex PCR, yet TCRdb's version contains in-frame clones alone and is incomplete. The top ten hold 4.5% to 5% of the sample, which has 150,000 to 200,000 clones, 70% seen once. The source material was PBMCs. These receptors all stem from a man aged 18 to 29 in good health and CMV-seropositive.

This chain joins TRBV27 and TRBJ1-5, with D possibly TRBD1 on 6 matching bases. Germline CDR1 reads MNHEY; CDR2 reads SMNVEV (reference sequence). V was trimmed by 6 bases and J by 1 base, leaving 10 bases between them. The CDR3 length is 14 residues. DNA of the CDR3: TGTGCCAGCAGACGCGGACAGAGCAATCAGCCCCAGCATTTT. Its protein product is CASRRGQSNQPQHF.

This rearrangement joins TRBV6-5 to TRBJ1-1; D is unclear. Germline V gene sequence: CDR1 MNHEY, CDR2 SVGAGI. V was trimmed by 0 bases and J by 7 bases, leaving 9 bases between them. This CDR3 is 13 amino acids long. CDR3 loop: CASSYSSHLEAFF. The CDR3 DNA is TGTGCCAGCAGTTACTCCTCACACCTTGAAGCTTTCTTT.

The chain uses TRBV2 and TRBJ2-3, with D perhaps TRBD1 (6 bases). V lost 6 bases and J 4 bases, leaving 20 bases between the germline ends. Germline CDR1 is SNHLY and CDR2 is FYNNEI. This CDR3 has 16 amino acids. CDR3 protein: CASRPRDTKGADTQYF. The CDR3 DNA follows: TGTGCCAGCAGACCACGGGACACCAAAGGGGCAGATACGCAGTATTTT.

The gene calls are TRBV6-5 and TRBJ2-2; 12 nucleotides match TRBD1. CDR3 length equals 15 residues. The V gene end was trimmed by 4 bases and the J gene end by 5 bases; junction bases not matched to a gene: 2. Germline CDR1 and CDR2: MNHEY and SVGAGI. CDR3 region: CASSWGQGATGELFF. CDR3 in DNA: TGTGCCAGCAGTTGGGGACAGGGGGCAACCGGGGAGCTGTTTTTT.

The CDR3 DNA sequence: TGTGCCAGCAGCCCCTTTAGCGGGGGGAGCACCGGGGAGCTGTTTTTT. Translation: CASSPFSGGSTGELFF. The chain links TRBV7-6 to TRBJ2-2, with TRBD2 matching over 10 bases. The germline V gene has CDR1 SGHVS and CDR2 FNYEAQ. V shed 5 bases and J 4 bases; nucleotides not matched to a gene: 7. The CDR3 has 16 amino acids.

V usage is TRBV29-1 and J usage is TRBJ2-3, with TRBD1 as a possible D gene (6 bases). Trimming shortened V by 1 base and J by 1 base, and 12 bases separated the two germline ends. CDR3 length equals 15 residues. CDR1 and CDR2 from the germline V gene are SQVTM and ANQGSEA. Written as DNA, the CDR3 is TGCAGCGTTGAAGGTGGGGACATCGGCACAGATACGCAGTATTTT. It encodes CSVEGGDIGTDTQYF.

J is TRBJ1-1 and V is TRBV15; tentative D call: TRBD1 (5 bases). V was shortened by 1 base and J by 1 base, with 19 bases between the two germline ends. Looked up from germline, CDR1 is LNHNV and CDR2 is YYDKDF (reference sequence). The CDR3 has 18 residues. CDR3 residues: CATSRGTGWNLGNTEAFF. CDR3 bases: TGTGCCACCAGCAGAGGCACAGGATGGAACTTAGGGAACACTGAAGCTTTCTTT.

The sample holds a few counts of this clone. The CDR3 here is CASSETGTNTEAFF. CDR3 DNA sequence: TGTGCCAGCAGTGAGACAGGGACGAACACTGAAGCTTTCTTT. The chain has TRBV2 and TRBJ1-1, with TRBD1 identical over 7 bases. The CDR3 totals 14 residues. V was pared by 3 bases and J by 1 base, with 2 bases of the junction left unmatched. Germline V gene data show CDR1 as SNHLY and CDR2 as FYNNEI.

This clone has more than one count but fewer than ten. The chain employs TRBV4-2 and TRBJ1-4, with no clear D. Trimming stripped 0 bases from V and 8 bases from J, with 13 bases between. CDR1 is LGHNA and CDR2 is YNFKEQ in the germline V gene. The CDR3 contains 15 residues. The CDR3, as DNA: TGTGCCAGCAGCCAAGATACTGGGGAGAGCGAAAAACTGTTTTTT. Amino acid sequence: CASSQDTGESEKLFF.

DNA of the CDR3: TGTGCCAGCAGCTTATCTGGACTAGCGGAGTACGAGCAGTACGTC. Encoded protein: CASSLSGLAEYEQYV. The genes are TRBV5-6 and TRBJ2-7; 10 positions match TRBD2. J was trimmed by 4 bases and V by 2 bases; bases with no gene match: 6. The CDR3 totals 15 residues. CDR1 is SGHDT and CDR2 is YYEEEE in the germline V gene.

As concerns this clone: An end of the junction differs from the germline gene, which may be a read error. V gene TRBV19 combines with J gene TRBJ1-2, with D hard to call. The germline CDR1 and CDR2 sequences are LNHDA and SQIVND (reference sequence). There are 15 residues in the CDR3. CDR3 sequence reads: CASSSNSHSSYGYTF. The CDR3 DNA is TGTGCAAGTAGTAGTAATTCCCACAGTTCCTATGGCTACACCTTC.

The rearrangement links TRBV2 to TRBJ1-2; D ambiguous. The CDR3 runs to 11 residues. Germline assignment: CDR1 SNHLY and CDR2 FYNNEI. The V end lost 6 bases, the J end lost 8 bases, and 10 bases lay between the germline ends. CDR3 residues: CASRESGGYTF. CDR3 sequence (DNA): TGTGCCAGCAGGGAGTCGGGGGGCTACACCTTC.

This clone has a single count. The chain uses TRBV6-5 and TRBJ2-2; weak D call: TRBD1 (6 bases). CDR1 and CDR2 from the germline V gene are MNHEY and SVGAGI. This CDR3 contains 15 residues. V shed 0 bases and J shed 10 bases, with 15 bases lying between them. The CDR3 coding sequence is TGTGCCAGCAGTTACTCCCCCCAGGGGCTGAAGGAGCTGTTTTTT. This gives the protein CASSYSPQGLKELFF.

This clone was recorded a few times. V usage is TRBV9 and J usage is TRBJ2-5; tentatively, D is TRBD2 (6 bases). CDR1 and CDR2 from the germline V gene are SGDLS and YYNGEE. This CDR3 is 14 amino acids long. Trimming cost V 5 bases and J 2 bases, with 13 bases left between them. CDR3 in amino acids: CASSRDSGQETQYF. The CDR3, as DNA: TGTGCCAGCAGTCGGGACTCTGGACAAGAGACCCAGTACTTC.

The V call is TRBV6-1, the J call TRBJ1-2, with a possible D match to TRBD1 (6 bases). The CDR3 runs 13 residues. CDR1 is MNHNS and CDR2 is SASEGT in the germline V gene. V was clipped by 5 bases and J by 4 bases, with 11 bases between them. The CDR3: CASSPGTFYGYTF. The CDR3 DNA reads as TGTGCCAGCAGTCCCGGGACATTCTATGGCTACACCTTC.

This chain uses TRBV18 with TRBJ1-2, with 7 bases that match TRBD1. The CDR3 length is 22 residues. Trimming took 0 bases from V and 4 from J; bases not matched to a gene: 26. Germline V CDR1 and CDR2: KGHSH, LQKENI. The CDR3 nucleotides read TGTGCCAGCTCACCACCGGGGGACAGAGCCTCCTTGGGTGAGCTGAAAAGCTATGGCTACACCTTC. Translating gives CASSPPGDRASLGELKSYGYTF.

The chain links TRBV29-1 to TRBJ2-1, with TRBD2 matching 14 bases. Looked up from germline, CDR1 is SQVTM and CDR2 is ANQGSEA. After removal of 0 bases from V and 8 bases from J, the junction contained 9 bases not matched to a gene. The CDR3 spans 17 residues. The DNA of the CDR3 is TGCAGCGTTGAAGATCCCTGGGGACTAGCGGGAGAGGATGAGCAGTTCTTC. Residues: CSVEDPWGLAGEDEQFF.

This clone showed up just once. This chain links TRBV19 with TRBJ1-4; D unresolved. Germline V gene data show CDR1 as LNHDA and CDR2 as SQIVND (reference sequence). CDR3 length: 14 amino acids. V dropped 8 bases and J dropped 8 bases, with 18 bases sitting between them. CDR3 DNA: TGTGCCAGTGCGACGGGGAGACTGCGGGAAAAACTGTTTTTT. It codes for CASATGRLREKLFF.

V gene TRBV28 combines with J gene TRBJ2-3; D uncertain. The CDR3 runs 19 residues. V was pared by 3 bases and J by 0 bases, with 22 bases between. Germline lookup yields CDR1 MDHEN and CDR2 SYDVKM. The CDR3 here is CASSFKRSALLTSTDTQYF. For the CDR3, the DNA is TGTGCCAGCAGTTTTAAGCGTAGTGCCTTATTAACTAGCACAGATACGCAGTATTTT. The variable domain in full, with the rest retrieved from reference TRBV28 and TRBJ2-3, is DVKVTQSSRYLVKRTGEKVFLECVQDMDHENMFWYRQDPGLGLRLIYFSYDVKMKEKGDIPEGYSVSREKKERFSLILESASTNQTSMYLCASSFKRSALLTSTDTQYFGPGTRLTVL.